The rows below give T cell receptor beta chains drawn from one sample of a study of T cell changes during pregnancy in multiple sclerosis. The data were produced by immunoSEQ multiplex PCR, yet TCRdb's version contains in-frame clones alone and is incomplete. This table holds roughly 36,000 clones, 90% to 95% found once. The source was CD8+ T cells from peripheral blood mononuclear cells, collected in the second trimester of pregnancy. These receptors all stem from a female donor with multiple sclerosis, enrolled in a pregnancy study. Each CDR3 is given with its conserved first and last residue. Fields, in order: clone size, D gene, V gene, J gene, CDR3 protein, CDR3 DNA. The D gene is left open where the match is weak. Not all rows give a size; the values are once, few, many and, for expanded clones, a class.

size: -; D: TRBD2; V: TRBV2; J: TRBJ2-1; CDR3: CAGSGLAGVNEQFF; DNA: TGTGCCGGATCGGGACTAGCGGGAGTGAATGAGCAGTTCTTC
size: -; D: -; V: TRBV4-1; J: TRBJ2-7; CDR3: CASSQDQGGGYEQYF; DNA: TGCGCCAGCAGCCAAGATCAAGGCGGAGGGTACGAGCAGTACTTC
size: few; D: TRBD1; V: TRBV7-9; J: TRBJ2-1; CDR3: CASSYSYNTPGQGADEQFF; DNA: TGTGCCAGCAGCTACAGTTATAATACCCCGGGACAGGGGGCCGATGAGCAGTTCTTC
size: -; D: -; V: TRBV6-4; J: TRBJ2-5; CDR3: CASSDRDSRETQYF; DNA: TGTGCCAGCAGTGACCGGGATAGCCGGGAGACCCAGTACTTC
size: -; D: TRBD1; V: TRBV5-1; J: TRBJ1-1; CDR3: CASSFRFLGTENTEAFF; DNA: TGCGCCAGCAGCTTCCGATTTTTGGGGACAGAAAACACTGAAGCTTTCTTT
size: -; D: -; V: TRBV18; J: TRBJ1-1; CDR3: CASDQYQGMNTEAFF; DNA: TGTGCCAGCGATCAATATCAGGGGATGAACACTGAAGCTTTCTTT
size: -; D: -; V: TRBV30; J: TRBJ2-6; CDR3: CAWRLFSYSGANVLTF; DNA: TGTGCCTGGAGGCTATTCTCATACTCTGGGGCCAACGTCCTGACTTTC
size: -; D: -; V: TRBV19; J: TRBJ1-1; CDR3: CASSIRAGSTEAFF; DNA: TGTGCCAGTAGTATTAGGGCGGGTTCCACTGAAGCTTTCTTT
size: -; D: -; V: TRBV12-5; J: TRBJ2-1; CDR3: CASGFGALSYNEQFF; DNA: TGTGCTAGTGGTTTCGGAGCTTTATCCTACAATGAGCAGTTCTTC
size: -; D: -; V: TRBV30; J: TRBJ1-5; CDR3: CAWSVPEYNQPQHF; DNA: TGTGCCTGGAGTGTGCCAGAATACAATCAGCCCCAGCATTTT
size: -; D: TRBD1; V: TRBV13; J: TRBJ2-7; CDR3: CASSLRQGNDEQYF; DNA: TGTGCCAGCAGCTTAAGACAGGGGAACGACGAGCAGTACTTC
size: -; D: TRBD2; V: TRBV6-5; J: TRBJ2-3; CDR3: CASSPGLAGADTQYF; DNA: TGTGCCAGCAGTCCGGGACTAGCCGGGGCAGATACGCAGTATTTT
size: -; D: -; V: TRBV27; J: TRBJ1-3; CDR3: CASSPSGSGNTIYF; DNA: TGTGCCAGCAGCCCATCGGGCTCTGGAAACACCATATATTTT
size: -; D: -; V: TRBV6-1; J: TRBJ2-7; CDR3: CASSSESGSSYEQYF; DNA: TGTGCCAGCAGTTCGGAGAGCGGTAGCTCCTACGAGCAGTACTTC
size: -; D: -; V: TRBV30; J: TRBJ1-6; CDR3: CAWSVRYDPLHF; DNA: TGTGCCTGGAGTGTCCGGTACGATCCCCTCCACTTT
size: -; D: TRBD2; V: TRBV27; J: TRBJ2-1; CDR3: CASSLSSSGSYNEQFF; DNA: TGTGCCAGCAGTTTATCGTCTAGCGGTTCCTACAATGAGCAGTTCTTC
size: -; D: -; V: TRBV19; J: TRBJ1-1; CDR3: CASSATGLATEAFF; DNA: TGTGCCAGTAGTGCCACGGGTCTGGCCACTGAAGCTTTCTTT
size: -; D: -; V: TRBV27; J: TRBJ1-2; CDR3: CASKGGYYGYTF; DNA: TGTGCCAGCAAGGGGGGGTACTATGGCTACACCTTC
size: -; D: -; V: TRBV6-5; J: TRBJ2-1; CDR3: CASSLGEDNEQFF; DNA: TGTGCCAGCAGCCTCGGGGAAGACAATGAGCAGTTCTTC
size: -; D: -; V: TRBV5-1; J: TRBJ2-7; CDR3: CASSLTGSYEQYF; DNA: TGCGCCAGCAGCTTGACAGGGTCGTACGAGCAGTACTTC
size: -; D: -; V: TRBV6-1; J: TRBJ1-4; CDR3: CASSEWDWEKLFF; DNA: TGTGCCAGCAGTGAATGGGACTGGGAAAAACTGTTTTTT
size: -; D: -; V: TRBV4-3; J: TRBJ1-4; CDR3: CASSYTGNPTNEKLFF; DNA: TGCGCCAGCAGCTACACAGGGAATCCAACTAATGAAAAACTGTTTTTT
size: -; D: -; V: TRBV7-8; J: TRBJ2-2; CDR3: CASSEDTYTGELFF; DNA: TGTGCCAGCAGCGAGGACACTTACACCGGGGAGCTGTTTTTT
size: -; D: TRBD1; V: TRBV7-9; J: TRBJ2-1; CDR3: CASSRPGQDNEQFF; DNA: TGTGCCAGCAGTCGCCCGGGACAGGACAATGAGCAGTTCTTC
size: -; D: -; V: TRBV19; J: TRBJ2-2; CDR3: CASSPPGGPLSGELFF; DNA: TGTGCCAGTAGTCCACCCGGGGGTCCCCTCTCCGGGGAGCTGTTTTTT
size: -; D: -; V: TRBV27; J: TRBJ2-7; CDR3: CASNGGGPLYEQYF; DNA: TGTGCCAGCAATGGGGGGGGGCCCCTCTACGAGCAGTACTTC
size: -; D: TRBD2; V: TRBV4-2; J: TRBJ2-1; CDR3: CASSQESGGSYNEQFF; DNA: TGTGCCAGCAGCCAAGAAAGCGGGGGGTCCTACAATGAGCAGTTCTTC
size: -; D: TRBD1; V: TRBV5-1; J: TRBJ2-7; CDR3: CASSLTMDRFYEQYF; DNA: TGCGCCAGCAGCTTGACCATGGACAGGTTCTACGAGCAGTACTTC
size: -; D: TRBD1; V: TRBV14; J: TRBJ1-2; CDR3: CASSQEHYIYRGKANYGYTF; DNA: TGTGCCAGCAGCCAAGAACACTACATCTACAGGGGAAAAGCTAACTATGGCTACACCTTC
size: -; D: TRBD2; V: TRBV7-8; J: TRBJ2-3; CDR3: CASSYSGTRVYF; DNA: TGTGCCAGCAGCTACTCCGGGACTAGGGTGTATTTT
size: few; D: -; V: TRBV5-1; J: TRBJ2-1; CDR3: CASSLADSPHEQFF; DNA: TGCGCCAGCAGCTTGGCAGATAGCCCCCATGAGCAGTTCTTC
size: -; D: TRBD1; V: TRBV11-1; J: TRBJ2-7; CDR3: CASSPLGQTTYYEQYF; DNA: TGTGCCAGCAGCCCACTGGGACAGACAACTTACTACGAGCAGTACTTC
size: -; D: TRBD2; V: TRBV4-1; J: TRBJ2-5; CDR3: CASSHSGGRETQYF; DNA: TGCGCCAGCAGCCATTCGGGGGGGAGAGAGACCCAGTACTTC
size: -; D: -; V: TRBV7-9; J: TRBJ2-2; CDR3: CASTSYDWNTGELFF; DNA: TGTGCCAGCACCTCCTATGACTGGAACACCGGGGAGCTGTTTTTT
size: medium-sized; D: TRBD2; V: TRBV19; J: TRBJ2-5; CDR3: CASSRTSGSLETQYF; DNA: TGTGCCAGTAGCAGGACTAGCGGGAGTCTAGAGACCCAGTACTTC
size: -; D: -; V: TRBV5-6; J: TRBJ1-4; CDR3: CASSMGASNEKLFF; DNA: TGTGCCAGCAGCATGGGGGCCTCTAATGAAAAACTGTTTTTT
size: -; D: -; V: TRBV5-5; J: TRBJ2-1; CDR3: CASSLTGALYNEQFF; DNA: TGTGCCAGCAGCCTGACAGGTGCCCTCTACAATGAGCAGTTCTTC
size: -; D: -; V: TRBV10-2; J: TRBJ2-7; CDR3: CASSESYLDYEQYF; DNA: TGCGCCAGCAGTGAGTCTTACTTAGATTACGAGCAGTACTTC
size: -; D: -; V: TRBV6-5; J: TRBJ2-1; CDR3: CASSYSFPSPNEQFF; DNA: TGTGCCAGCAGTTACTCGTTTCCTAGTCCCAATGAGCAGTTCTTC
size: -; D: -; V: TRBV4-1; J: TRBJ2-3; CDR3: CASSQEWYSGGNTDTQYF; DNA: TGCGCCAGCAGCCAAGAATGGTACTCCGGCGGTAACACAGATACGCAGTATTTT
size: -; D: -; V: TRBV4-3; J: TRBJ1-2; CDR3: CASSQAGRDGYTF; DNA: TGCGCCAGCAGCCAAGCAGGGAGGGATGGCTACACCTTC
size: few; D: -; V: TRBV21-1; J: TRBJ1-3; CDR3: CASSKAGGVPSSGNTIYF; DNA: TGTGCCAGCAGCAAAGCTGGGGGGGTCCCGAGCTCTGGAAACACCATATATTTT
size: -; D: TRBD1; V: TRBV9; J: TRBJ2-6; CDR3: CASSAGQGSWDGANVLTF; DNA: TGTGCCAGCAGCGCTGGACAGGGGTCATGGGATGGGGCCAACGTCCTGACTTTC
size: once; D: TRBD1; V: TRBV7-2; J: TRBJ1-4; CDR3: CASSPLVWDRTTNEKLFF; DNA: TGTGCCAGCAGCCCCCTAGTCTGGGACAGGACAACTAATGAAAAACTGTTTTTT
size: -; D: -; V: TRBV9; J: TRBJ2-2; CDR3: CASSVGQGSTGELFF; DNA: TGTGCCAGCAGCGTAGGTCAGGGGAGCACCGGGGAGCTGTTTTTT
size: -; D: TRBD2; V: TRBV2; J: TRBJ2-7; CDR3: CASQEASGKTNPYEQYF; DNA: TGTGCCAGCCAGGAGGCTAGCGGGAAAACCAACCCCTACGAGCAGTACTTC
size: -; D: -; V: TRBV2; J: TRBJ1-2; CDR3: CASSASGYGYTF; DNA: TGTGCCAGCAGCGCCTCGGGCTATGGCTACACCTTC
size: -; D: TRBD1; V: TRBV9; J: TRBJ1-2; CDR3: CASLRTGSNYGYTF; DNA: TGTGCCAGCCTCAGGACAGGTTCTAACTATGGCTACACCTTC